What follows is one TCR beta chain and its context. Antigen specificity is unknown. This was a deep-level run. Sequenced by immunoSEQ multiplex PCR; TCRdb stores in-frame clones only, minus some. The sample carries about 1.4 million clones, approximately 97% recorded once. The data belong to a study of shared clonotypes between healthy human individuals. Across the whole study: Each donor's CD8 memory used one plate, CD8 naive two, each CD4 subset three.

Study results and caveats: Across subsets, estimated richness was generally greater for naive than for memory populations.

V was trimmed by 0 bases and J by 1 base, leaving 6 bases between them. This CDR3 has 14 residues. The germline gives CDR1 MNHNY, CDR2 SVGAGI (reference sequence). CD4+ cells yielded CD45RA+ naive and CD45RA-negative memory subsets. This chain connects TRBV6-6 to TRBJ1-1, with a tentative D call TRBD1 (5 bases). The sequencing sample was made of naive CD4+ T cells sorted from blood. Specified subset: CD45RA+ positively selected. This TCR came from a man aged 25 to 40 in good health. In DNA form, the CDR3 reads TGTGCCAGCAGTTACTCCCAGGGGAACACTGAAGCTTTCTTT. It is translated as CASSYSQGNTEAFF.